These 27 T cell receptor beta chains were sequenced from one sample in a study of blood T cell repertoires in COVID-19. Produced via immunoSEQ multiplex PCR; TCRdb's table is partial and in-frame only. Of roughly 41,000 clones listed, over 75% are singletons. Specimen: peripheral blood. The receptors originated from a woman aged 80 or over with acute or convalescent COVID-19.

This clone was found a few times. The chain recombines TRBV14 with TRBJ2-5; tentatively, D is TRBD1 (6 bases). The CDR3 is made up of 14 amino acids. The V and J ends lost 4 bases and 3 bases respectively, with 12 bases between them. CDR1 and CDR2 from the germline V gene are SGHDN and FVKESK. The CDR3 spells CASSRQTGKETQYF. DNA of the CDR3: TGTGCCAGCAGCCGACAGACAGGCAAAGAGACCCAGTACTTC.

V and J are TRBV28 and TRBJ1-4; D is uncertain. This CDR3 spans 15 amino acids. Germline-derived CDR1 and CDR2 are MDHEN and SYDVKM. V dropped 4 bases and J dropped 3 bases, with 12 bases sitting between them. The CDR3 DNA is TGTGCCAGCAGTTCTCAGGTATCAGCTAATGAAAAACTGTTTTTT. Its protein is CASSSQVSANEKLFF.

The rearrangement links TRBV15 to TRBJ1-5, with D possibly matching TRBD1 (6 bases). The germline CDR1 and CDR2 sequences are LNHNV and YYDKDF (reference sequence). CDR3 size: 16 residues. Trimming stripped 1 base from V and 7 bases from J, with 17 bases between. For the CDR3, the DNA is TGTGCCACCAGCAGAGTGAGCGGGGGGCCAGGCCAGCCCCAGCATTTT. Amino acid sequence: CATSRVSGGPGQPQHF.

DNA of the CDR3: TGTGCCAGCCGGGACAGGGAGGGCAATCAGCCCCAGCATTTT. Its translation: CASRDREGNQPQHF. V usage is TRBV21-1 and J usage is TRBJ1-5; TRBD1 was called by the table and not checked on the DNA. TRBV21-1 represents a pseudogene. The CDR3 sequence is 14 residues long.

V and J are TRBV5-1 and TRBJ1-4; D not certain. From germline, CDR1 is SGHRS and CDR2 YFSETQ. Trimming stripped 0 bases from V and 7 bases from J, with 7 bases between. The CDR3 runs 13 residues. The CDR3, as DNA: TGCGCCAGCAGCTTGGGCCCGGGTGAAAAACTGTTTTTT. Protein product: CASSLGPGEKLFF. Full variable domain (missing parts from reference TRBV5-1 and TRBJ1-4): KAGVTQTPRYLIKTRGQQVTLSCSPISGHRSVSWYQQTPGQGLQFLFEYFSETQRNKGNFPGRFSGRQFSNSRSEMNVSTLELGDSALYLCASSLGPGEKLFFGSGTQLSVL.

The chain has TRBV9 and TRBJ2-1, with D perhaps TRBD2 (5 bases). Per germline, CDR1 SGDLS and CDR2 YYNGEE. This CDR3 spans 15 amino acids. V lost 6 bases and J lost 2, with 15 bases in between. The CDR3 region is CASTIHYSAYNEQFF. CDR3 nucleotides: TGTGCCAGCACCATCCACTATAGCGCCTACAATGAGCAGTTCTTC.

The V gene is TRBV6-2 or TRBV6-3, the J gene TRBJ2-2; unclear D gene. This CDR3 is 15 amino acids long. CDR1 and CDR2 from the germline V gene are MNHEY and SVGEGT. V was pared by 2 bases and J by 3 bases, with 10 bases between. This CDR3 reads CASSYSTVDTGELFF. The CDR3 DNA reads as TGTGCCAGCAGTTACAGTACAGTGGACACCGGGGAGCTGTTTTTT.

V and J are TRBV19 and TRBJ2-7; 9 nucleotides align to TRBD1. CDR3 length: 14 amino acids. With V trimmed by 5 bases and J by 5 bases, 7 bases remained unmatched. The germline V gene encodes CDR1 LNHDA and CDR2 SQIVND (reference sequence). The CDR3 loop is CASSLGQGIDEQYF. In DNA form, the CDR3 reads TGTGCCAGTAGTCTGGGACAGGGAATAGACGAGCAGTACTTC.

This clone showed up just once. V gene TRBV6-2 or TRBV6-3 combines with J gene TRBJ1-1, with 8 bases identical to TRBD1. The CDR3 is 15 residues long. The ends lost 2 bases at V and 2 bases at J; junction bases unmatched: 4. Per germline, CDR1 MNHEY and CDR2 SVGEGT. CDR3 nucleotides: TGTGCCAGCAGTTACACAGGGGGAGTTAACACTGAAGCTTTCTTT. It is translated as CASSYTGGVNTEAFF.

J is TRBJ2-2 and V is TRBV5-5, with D unclear. This CDR3 comprises 17 residues. The V gene lost 1 base and the J gene lost 4 bases, with 17 bases spanning the gap. CDR1 is SGHKS and CDR2 is YYEKEE in the germline V gene (reference sequence). The CDR3 nucleotides are TGTGCCAGCAGCTTGTCGCCCCGGAGTGAGGTCACCGGGGAGCTGTTTTTT. Protein: CASSLSPRSEVTGELFF.

The chain links TRBV6-5 to TRBJ1-2; maybe TRBD1 (6 bases). Germline-derived CDR1 and CDR2 are MNHEY and SVGAGI. Trimming removed 7 bases from V and 6 bases from J, with 12 bases in between. The CDR3 totals 12 residues. CDR3 amino acids: CASTNRADGYTF. The CDR3 coding sequence is TGTGCCAGCACCAACAGGGCGGATGGCTACACCTTC.

The table lists this clone with a few counts. The chain combines TRBV30 with TRBJ1-3, with D hard to call. This CDR3 has 15 amino acids. Trimming cost V 8 bases and J 0 bases, with 17 bases left between them. Germline-derived CDR1 and CDR2 are GTSNPN and SVGIG (reference sequence). CDR3 in amino acids: CAVSSRWSSGNTIYF. The CDR3, as DNA: TGTGCCGTATCCTCCCGCTGGAGCTCTGGAAACACCATATATTTT.

V is TRBV7-9 and J is TRBJ1-3; D gene ambiguous. The CDR3 contains 14 residues. CDR1 is SEHNR, CDR2 FQNEAQ, per germline (reference sequence). V lost 8 bases and J lost 1, with 12 bases in between. The CDR3 DNA sequence: TGTGCCAGCCGGACGGAGGGATCTGGAAACACCATATATTTT. This encodes CASRTEGSGNTIYF.

The chain is built from TRBV2 and TRBJ2-1, with D tentatively TRBD2 (6 bases). Between the trimmed V and J ends, which lost 8 bases and 9 bases, there was a span of 20 bases. The length of the CDR3 is 14 residues. Germline assignment: CDR1 SNHLY and CDR2 FYNNEI. For the CDR3, the DNA is TGTGCCAGCCGGGGACTTCACCAAGGTGGTGAGCAGTTCTTC. Protein sequence: CASRGLHQGGEQFF.

Comments on this clone: The same CDR3 arises from other DNA sequences in this sample as well. The rearrangement uses TRBV2 and TRBJ2-7; the D gene is possibly TRBD2 (5 bases). Trimming took off 4 bases at V and 1 base at J, with 8 bases between the two ends. This CDR3 comprises 13 residues. Germline CDR1 and CDR2: SNHLY and FYNNEI. The CDR3 sequence: CASSVSGSYEQYF. CDR3 bases: TGTGCCAGCAGTGTTTCGGGGTCCTACGAGCAGTACTTC.

The chain uses TRBV29-1 and TRBJ1-1; TRBD1 agrees at 7 bases. CDR1 is SQVTM, CDR2 ANQGSEA, per germline. This CDR3 has 14 residues. V lost 4 bases to trimming and J lost 1 base; unmatched junction nucleotides: 6. CDR3 region: CSVVMTGRNTEAFF. In DNA, the CDR3 is TGCAGCGTTGTAATGACAGGGCGGAACACTGAAGCTTTCTTT.

The V and J genes are TRBV19 and TRBJ2-7; tentatively, D is TRBD2 (6 bases). Germline CDR1 is LNHDA and CDR2 is SQIVND (reference sequence). V was shortened by 3 bases and J by 2 bases, with 17 bases between the two germline ends. This CDR3 has 16 amino acids. The CDR3 region has the DNA TGTGCCAGTAGTATCGGGGGACCCATCCCGACCTACGAGCAGTACTTC. Protein: CASSIGGPIPTYEQYF.

The chain combines TRBV4-1 with TRBJ1-1, with 9 bases that match TRBD1. After removal of 6 bases from V and 3 bases from J, the junction contained 14 bases not matched to a gene. This CDR3 spans 17 amino acids. Germline V gene sequence: CDR1 MGHRA, CDR2 YSYEKL. The CDR3 region has the DNA TGCGCCAGCAGTCTACTACCACAGGGGGCAGTGGACACTGAAGCTTTCTTT. Its translation: CASSLLPQGAVDTEAFF.

The genes are TRBV5-1 and TRBJ2-1; maybe TRBD2 (6 bases). The germline V gene has CDR1 SGHRS and CDR2 YFSETQ. This CDR3 has 17 residues. The V end lost 0 bases, the J end lost 7 bases, and 20 bases lay between the germline ends. As DNA, the CDR3 is TGCGCCAGCAGCTTGGCCAAGACGGCGGGCCGGGGGAATGAGCAGTTCTTC. Translated, it gives CASSLAKTAGRGNEQFF. The full variable domain, with the rest looked up from reference TRBV5-1 and TRBJ2-1, is KAGVTQTPRYLIKTRGQQVTLSCSPISGHRSVSWYQQTPGQGLQFLFEYFSETQRNKGNFPGRFSGRQFSNSRSEMNVSTLELGDSALYLCASSLAKTAGRGNEQFFGPGTRLTVL.

This chain uses TRBV6-1 with TRBJ2-3; 10 bases are a match to TRBD1. This CDR3 is built from 15 residues. The trim removed 0 bases at V and 4 bases at J, leaving 1 base unmatched. Germline values: CDR1 MNHNS, CDR2 SASEGT. This CDR3 is CASSEAGTGADTQYF. The CDR3 nucleotides are TGTGCCAGCAGTGAAGCCGGGACAGGGGCAGATACGCAGTATTTT.

The chain employs TRBV7-9 and TRBJ2-7; TRBD1 aligns across 9 bases. V lost 2 bases, J lost 3 bases, and 8 bases stayed unmatched. Looked up from germline, CDR1 is SEHNR and CDR2 is FQNEAQ (reference sequence). The CDR3 is 16 amino acids. The CDR3 sequence is CASSLPSRTGVYEQYF. For the CDR3, the DNA is TGTGCCAGCAGCTTACCGAGCAGGACAGGGGTCTACGAGCAGTACTTC.

The chain recombines TRBV4-3 with TRBJ1-3, with D maybe TRBD1 (6 bases). The CDR3 runs to 16 residues. Germline lookup yields CDR1 LGHNA and CDR2 YSLEER. Trimming took off 0 bases at V and 1 base at J, with 10 bases between the two ends. The CDR3 bases are TGCGCCAGCAGCCAAGACTCAGGGGTATCTGGAAACACCATATATTTT. Residues: CASSQDSGVSGNTIYF.

The gene calls are TRBV19 and TRBJ2-7; 7 bases are a match to TRBD2. V gave up 9 bases and J gave up 1 base; unmatched junction bases: 6. The CDR3 is 13 amino acids. Germline assignment: CDR1 LNHDA and CDR2 SQIVND (reference sequence). CDR3 in amino acids: CASKGRGSYEQYF. CDR3 DNA sequence: TGTGCCAGCAAGGGGAGGGGTTCCTACGAGCAGTACTTC.

The rearrangement links TRBV11-3 to TRBJ2-5; no clear D gene. Germline values: CDR1 SGHNT, CDR2 YENEEA. The CDR3 contains 15 residues. With 1 base removed from V and 1 base from J, the gap between germline ends came to 10 bases. The CDR3 loop reads CASSLAAGTQETQYF. In DNA, the CDR3 is TGTGCCAGCAGCTTAGCGGCAGGAACCCAAGAGACCCAGTACTTC. The full variable domain, rest sourced from reference TRBV11-3 and TRBJ2-5, is EAGVVQSPRYKIIEKKQPVAFWCNPISGHNTLYWYLQNLGQGPELLIRYENEEAVDDSQLPKDRFSAERLKGVDSTLKIQPAELGDSAVYLCASSLAAGTQETQYFGPGTRLLVL.

J is TRBJ2-7 and V is TRBV5-1; 7 bases map to TRBD1. The V and J ends lost 4 bases and 0 bases, in that order; junction bases with no gene match: 4. Germline CDR1 reads SGHRS; CDR2 reads YFSETQ. The CDR3 consists of 14 residues. CDR3 protein: CASSIRQGSYEQYF. The CDR3 nucleotides read TGCGCCAGCAGCATAAGACAGGGCTCCTACGAGCAGTACTTC.

The genes are TRBV19 and TRBJ1-2, with TRBD1 identical over 8 bases. Trimming removed 9 bases from V and 4 bases from J; junction bases left unmatched: 22. The CDR3 length is 18 residues. Looked up from germline, CDR1 is LNHDA and CDR2 is SQIVND (reference sequence). The CDR3 region is CARGVPEETGAFGYGYTF. CDR3 coding DNA: TGTGCCAGGGGCGTCCCCGAGGAGACAGGGGCCTTTGGCTATGGCTACACCTTC.

The sample holds a few counts of this clone. Here the CDR3 DNA reads TGTGCCAGCAGTGAACAGGGGGTGGAATCCTACGAGCAGTACTTC. Translating gives CASSEQGVESYEQYF. This sequence joins TRBV2 and TRBJ2-7, with 7 bases matching TRBD1. The CDR3 runs to 15 residues. V shed 2 bases, J shed 1 base, and the junction held 5 bases outside the gene matches. The V gene's germline CDR1 is SNHLY and CDR2 FYNNEI.